The following is a T cell receptor (beta chain) sequence with its context. As yet, its antigen is unknown. This entry belongs to a study of shared clonotypes between healthy human individuals. Study results and limitations: Non-shared clonotypes had lower generation probabilities than clonotypes shared by all four sorted-subset donors. Naive subsets generally exceeded memory subsets in estimated richness.

J was trimmed by 8 bases and V by 2 bases; bases with no gene match: 7. The CDR3 has 14 amino acids. The germline gives CDR1 SGDLS, CDR2 YYNGEE. Naive CD8 cells comprised CD45RO-negative, CCR7-positively selected cells, excluding terminally differentiated effector memory CD45RA+ cells. It was at deep level that the assay was run. Profiled with immunoSEQ multiplex PCR; TCRdb holds only in-frame clones, not every one. The sample has about 590,000 clones, around 95% seen once. The sample taken for sequencing was naive CD8+ T cells sorted from blood. This clonotype was sampled from a woman aged 30 to 39 in good health. The chain is built from TRBV9 and TRBJ2-1; 7 bases line up with TRBD2. Here the CDR3 DNA reads TGTGCCAGCAGCGTGGCGGGAGAGAGCTATGAGCAGTTCTTC. Protein: CASSVAGESYEQFF.